In its sample, the clone carrying this T cell receptor (beta chain) was seen a few times. Its antigen is not known. Libraries for TCRalpha and TCRbeta carried sample barcodes and unique molecular identifiers via 5'RACE. TCRdb ran MiXCR on the 5' RACE reads and lists one entry per CDR3 protein. The data contain 150,000 or so distinct CDR3 sequences, approximately 15% of them singletons. This entry comes from a study of T-cell memory formation after mild COVID-19. Notes on the study in general: Pre-infection memory held some responding clones, suggesting pre-existing cross-reactive T cells responded.

CDR3 length: 15 amino acids. The ends lost 0 bases at V and 4 bases at J; junction bases unmatched: 6. Germline values: CDR1 SGHRS, CDR2 YFSETQ. The rearrangement links TRBV5-1 to TRBJ1-2; 7 positions match TRBD1. The sequenced sample consisted of PBMCs or a T cell subset sorted from them (not recorded which). The clonotype comes from an adult woman who had mild COVID-19 (a few samples of this study predate the infection). Cell type and time point are not known. CDR3 nucleotides: TGCGCCAGCAGCTTGGAGGGGGCGGAATTCTATGGCTACACCTTC. This encodes CASSLEGAEFYGYTF.